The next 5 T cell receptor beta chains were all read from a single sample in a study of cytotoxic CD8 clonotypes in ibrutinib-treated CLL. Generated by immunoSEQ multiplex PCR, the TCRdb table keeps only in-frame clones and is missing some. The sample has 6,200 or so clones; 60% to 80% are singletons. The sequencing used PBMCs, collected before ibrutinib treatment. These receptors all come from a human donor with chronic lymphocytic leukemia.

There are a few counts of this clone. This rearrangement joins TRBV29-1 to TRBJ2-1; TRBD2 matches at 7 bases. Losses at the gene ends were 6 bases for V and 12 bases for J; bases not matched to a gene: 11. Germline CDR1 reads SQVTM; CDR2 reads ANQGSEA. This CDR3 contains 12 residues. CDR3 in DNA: TGCAGCGTCGGGAGAAACGAGCGGGGGCAGTTCTTC. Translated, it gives CSVGRNERGQFF.

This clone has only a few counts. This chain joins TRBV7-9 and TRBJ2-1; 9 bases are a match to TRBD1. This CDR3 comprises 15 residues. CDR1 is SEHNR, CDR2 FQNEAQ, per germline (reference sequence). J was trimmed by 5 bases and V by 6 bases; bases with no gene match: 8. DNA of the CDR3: TGTGCCAGCAGACCCCCGGGACAGGGCCACAATGAGCAGTTCTTC. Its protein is CASRPPGQGHNEQFF.

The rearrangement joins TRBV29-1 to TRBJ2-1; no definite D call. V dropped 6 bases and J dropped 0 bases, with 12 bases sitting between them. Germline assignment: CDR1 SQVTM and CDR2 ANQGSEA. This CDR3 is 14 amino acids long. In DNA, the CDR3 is TGCAGCGTAAACCGCCAGAGCTCCTACAATGAGCAGTTCTTC. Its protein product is CSVNRQSSYNEQFF.

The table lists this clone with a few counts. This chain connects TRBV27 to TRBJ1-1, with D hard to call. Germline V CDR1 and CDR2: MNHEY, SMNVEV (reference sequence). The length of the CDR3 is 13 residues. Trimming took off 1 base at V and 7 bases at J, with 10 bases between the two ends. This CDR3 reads CASSLLAEGEAFF. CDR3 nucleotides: TGTGCCAGCAGTTTATTGGCTGAGGGTGAAGCTTTCTTT.

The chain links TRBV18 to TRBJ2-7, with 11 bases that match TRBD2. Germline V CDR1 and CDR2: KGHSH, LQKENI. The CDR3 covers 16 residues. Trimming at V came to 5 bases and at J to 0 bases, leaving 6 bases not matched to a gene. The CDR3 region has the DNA TGTGCCAGCTCAACCTCTAGCGGGAGGTTCTCCTACGAGCAGTACTTC. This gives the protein CASSTSSGRFSYEQYF.